One T cell receptor (beta chain) is described in this entry. The CDR3 is 15 residues long. Trimming took 6 bases from V and 6 from J; bases not matched to a gene: 13. Germline CDR1 MNHEY, CDR2 SVGAGI. This specimen belongs to a study of shared T cell receptors in the human thymus. The protocol was immunoSEQ multiplex PCR, while the TCRdb copy is restricted to in-frame clones and leaves out a portion. The table records hundreds of thousands of clones, 87% of them present only once. The data were also submitted as part of a second study, on human thymus T cells.

V is TRBV6-5 and J is TRBJ2-7; TRBD1 agrees at 8 bases. Sequencing was performed on thymocytes. The sequence was obtained from a boy under three years old with a congenital heart defect. CDR3: CASSRRGRKSGEQYF. Here the CDR3 DNA reads TGTGCCAGCAGCCGCAGGGGGCGGAAGAGTGGCGAGCAGTACTTC.